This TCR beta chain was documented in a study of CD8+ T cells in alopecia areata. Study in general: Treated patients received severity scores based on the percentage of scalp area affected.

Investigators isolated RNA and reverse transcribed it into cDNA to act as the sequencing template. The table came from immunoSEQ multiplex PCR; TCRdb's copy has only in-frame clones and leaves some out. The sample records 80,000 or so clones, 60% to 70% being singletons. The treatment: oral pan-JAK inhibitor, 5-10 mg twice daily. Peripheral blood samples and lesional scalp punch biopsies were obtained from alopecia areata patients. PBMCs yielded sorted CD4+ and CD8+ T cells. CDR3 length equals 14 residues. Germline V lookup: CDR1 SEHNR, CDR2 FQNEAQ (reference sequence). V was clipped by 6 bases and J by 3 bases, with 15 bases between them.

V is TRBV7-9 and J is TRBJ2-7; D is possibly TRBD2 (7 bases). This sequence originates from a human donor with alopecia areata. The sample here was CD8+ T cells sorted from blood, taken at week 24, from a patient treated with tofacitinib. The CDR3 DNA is TGTGCCAGCAGGCCCGGGGGGCACATCTACGAGCAGTACTTC. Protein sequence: CASRPGGHIYEQYF. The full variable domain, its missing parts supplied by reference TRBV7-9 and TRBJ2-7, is DTGVSQNPRHKITKRGQNVTFRCDPISEHNRLYWYRQTLGQGPEFLTYFQNEAQLEKSRLLSDRFSAERPKGSFSTLEIQRTEQGDSAMYLCASRPGGHIYEQYFGPGTRLTVT.